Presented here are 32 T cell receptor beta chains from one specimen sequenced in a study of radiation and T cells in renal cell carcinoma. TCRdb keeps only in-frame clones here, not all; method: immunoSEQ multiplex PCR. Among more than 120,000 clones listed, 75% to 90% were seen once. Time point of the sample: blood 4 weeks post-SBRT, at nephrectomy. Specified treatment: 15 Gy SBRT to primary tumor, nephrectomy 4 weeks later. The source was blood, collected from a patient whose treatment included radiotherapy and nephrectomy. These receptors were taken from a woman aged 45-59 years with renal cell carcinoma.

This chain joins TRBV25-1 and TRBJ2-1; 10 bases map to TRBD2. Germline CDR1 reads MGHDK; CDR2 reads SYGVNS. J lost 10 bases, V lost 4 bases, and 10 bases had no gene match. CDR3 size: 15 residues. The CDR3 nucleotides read TGTGCCAGCAGTGCCAGCGGGGGGGCAGGTGGGGAGCAGTTCTTC. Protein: CASSASGGAGGEQFF. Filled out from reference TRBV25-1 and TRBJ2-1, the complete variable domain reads EADIYQTPRYLVIGTGKKITLECSQTMGHDKMYWYQQDPGMELHLIHYSYGVNSTEKGDLSSESTVSRIRTEHFPLTLESARPSHTSQYLCASSASGGAGGEQFFGPGTRLTVL.

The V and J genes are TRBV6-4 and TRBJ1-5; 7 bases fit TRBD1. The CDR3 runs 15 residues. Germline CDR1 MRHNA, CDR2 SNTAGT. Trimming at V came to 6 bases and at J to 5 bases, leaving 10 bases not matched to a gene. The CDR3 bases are TGTGCCAGCAGGCTTACAGGGGACCCCTATCAGCCCCAGCATTTT. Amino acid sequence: CASRLTGDPYQPQHF.

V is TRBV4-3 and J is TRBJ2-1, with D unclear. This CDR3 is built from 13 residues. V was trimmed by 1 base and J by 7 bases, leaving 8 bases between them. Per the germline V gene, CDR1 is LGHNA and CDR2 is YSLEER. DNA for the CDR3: TGCGCCAGCAGCCAAGGGTTGATAAATGAGCAGTTCTTC. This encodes CASSQGLINEQFF.

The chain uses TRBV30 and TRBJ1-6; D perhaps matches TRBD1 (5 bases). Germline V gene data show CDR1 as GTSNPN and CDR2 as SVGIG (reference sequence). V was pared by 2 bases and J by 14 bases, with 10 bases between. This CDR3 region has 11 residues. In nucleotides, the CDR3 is TGTGCCTGGAGTAGGGGCTCGTCCCTCCACTTT. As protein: CAWSRGSSLHF.

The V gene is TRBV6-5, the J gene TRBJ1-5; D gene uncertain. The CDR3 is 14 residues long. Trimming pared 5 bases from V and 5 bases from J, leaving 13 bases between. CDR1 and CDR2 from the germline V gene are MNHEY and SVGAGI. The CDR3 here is CASSPGSGDQPQHF. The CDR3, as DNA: TGTGCCAGCAGTCCGGGGAGCGGCGATCAGCCCCAGCATTTT.

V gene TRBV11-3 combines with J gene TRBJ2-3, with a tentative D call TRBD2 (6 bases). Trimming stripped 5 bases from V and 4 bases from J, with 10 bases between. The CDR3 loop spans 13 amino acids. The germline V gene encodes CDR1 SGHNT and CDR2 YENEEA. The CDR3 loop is CASSPGLSDTQYF. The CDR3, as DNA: TGTGCCAGCAGCCCGGGACTTTCAGATACGCAGTATTTT.

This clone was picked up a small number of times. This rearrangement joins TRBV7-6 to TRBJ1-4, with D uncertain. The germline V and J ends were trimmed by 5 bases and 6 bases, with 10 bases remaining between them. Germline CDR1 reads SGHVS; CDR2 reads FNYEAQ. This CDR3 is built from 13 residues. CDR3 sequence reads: CASSPGRDEKLFF. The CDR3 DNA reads TGTGCCAGCAGCCCCGGGAGAGATGAAAAACTGTTTTTT. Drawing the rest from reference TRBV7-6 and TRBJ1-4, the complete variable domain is GAGVSQSPRYKVTKRGQDVALRCDPISGHVSLYWYRQALGQGPEFLTYFNYEAQQDKSGLPNDRFSAERPEGSISTLTIQRTEQRDSAMYRCASSPGRDEKLFFGSGTQLSVL.

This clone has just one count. The CDR3 DNA reads as TGTGCCAGCAGGCCGGACAGGTTCGGCTACACCTTC. It codes for CASRPDRFGYTF. The chain joins TRBV6-5 to TRBJ1-2, with 7 bases aligning to TRBD1. CDR3 size: 12 residues. Germline V gives CDR1 MNHEY, CDR2 SVGAGI. J lost 8 bases, V lost 6 bases, and 6 bases had no gene match.

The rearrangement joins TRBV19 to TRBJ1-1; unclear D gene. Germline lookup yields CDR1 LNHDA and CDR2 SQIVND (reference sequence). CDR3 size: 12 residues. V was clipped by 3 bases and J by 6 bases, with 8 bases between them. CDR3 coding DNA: TGTGCCAGTAGTATGGGAGGACCTGAAGCTTTCTTT. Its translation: CASSMGGPEAFF.

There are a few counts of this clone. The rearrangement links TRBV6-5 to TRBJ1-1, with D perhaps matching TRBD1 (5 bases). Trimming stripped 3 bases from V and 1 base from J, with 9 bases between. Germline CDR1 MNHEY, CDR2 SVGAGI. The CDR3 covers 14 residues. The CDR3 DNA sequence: TGTGCCAGCAGTTATTGGCAGGGGAACACTGAAGCTTTCTTT. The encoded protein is CASSYWQGNTEAFF.

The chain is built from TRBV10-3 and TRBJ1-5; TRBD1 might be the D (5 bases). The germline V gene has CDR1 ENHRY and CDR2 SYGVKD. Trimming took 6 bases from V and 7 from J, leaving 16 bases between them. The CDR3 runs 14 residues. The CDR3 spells CAISRDVGGQPQHF. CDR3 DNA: TGTGCCATCAGCCGAGATGTGGGGGGACAGCCCCAGCATTTT.

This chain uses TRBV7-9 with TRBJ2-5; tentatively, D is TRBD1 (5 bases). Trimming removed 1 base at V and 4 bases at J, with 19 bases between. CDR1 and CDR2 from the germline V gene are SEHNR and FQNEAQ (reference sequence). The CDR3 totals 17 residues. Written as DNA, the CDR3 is TGTGCCAGCAGCTTAGTCGGGTCTAGGGGTGTAGGAGAGACCCAGTACTTC. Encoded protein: CASSLVGSRGVGETQYF.

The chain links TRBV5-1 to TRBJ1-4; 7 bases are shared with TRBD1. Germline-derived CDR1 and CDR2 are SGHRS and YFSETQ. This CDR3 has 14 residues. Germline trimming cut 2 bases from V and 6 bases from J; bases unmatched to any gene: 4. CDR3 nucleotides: TGCGCCAGCAGCTTAGGGGGCGCGGATGAAAAACTGTTTTTT. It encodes CASSLGGADEKLFF.

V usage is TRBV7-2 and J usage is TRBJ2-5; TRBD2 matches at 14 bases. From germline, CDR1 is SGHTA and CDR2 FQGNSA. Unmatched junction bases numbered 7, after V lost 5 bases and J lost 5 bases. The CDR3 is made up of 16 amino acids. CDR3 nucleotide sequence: TGTGCCAGCAGCCCGGGACTAGCGGGAGTCAGGGAGACCCAGTACTTC. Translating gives CASSPGLAGVRETQYF. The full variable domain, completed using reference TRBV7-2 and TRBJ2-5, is GAGVSQSPSNKVTEKGKDVELRCDPISGHTALYWYRQSLGQGLEFLIYFQGNSAPDKSGLPSDRFSAERTGGSVSTLTIQRTQQEDSAVYLCASSPGLAGVRETQYFGPGTRLLVL.

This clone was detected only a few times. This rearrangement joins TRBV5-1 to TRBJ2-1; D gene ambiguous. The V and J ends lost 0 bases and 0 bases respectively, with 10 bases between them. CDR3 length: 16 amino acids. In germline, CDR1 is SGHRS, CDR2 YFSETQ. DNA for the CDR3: TGCGCCAGCAGCTTGGATCCATCTAGCTCCTACAATGAGCAGTTCTTC. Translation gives CASSLDPSSSYNEQFF.

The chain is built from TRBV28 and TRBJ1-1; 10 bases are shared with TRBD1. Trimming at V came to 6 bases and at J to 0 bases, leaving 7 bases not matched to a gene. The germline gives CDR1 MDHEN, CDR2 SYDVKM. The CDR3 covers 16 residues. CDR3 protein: CASRPVTGGLNTEAFF. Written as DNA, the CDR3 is TGTGCCAGCAGGCCCGTGACAGGGGGCCTGAACACTGAAGCTTTCTTT.

The CDR3 DNA sequence: TGTGCCAGCAGTTTATCACGGGCTCCCGGGACTAGCGGGAGAAATGAGCAGTTCTTC. It yields the protein CASSLSRAPGTSGRNEQFF. V gene TRBV27 combines with J gene TRBJ2-1, with 14 bases identical to TRBD2. The V gene's germline CDR1 is MNHEY and CDR2 SMNVEV (reference sequence). The V and J ends lost 0 bases and 7 bases, in that order; junction bases with no gene match: 11. The CDR3 totals 19 residues.

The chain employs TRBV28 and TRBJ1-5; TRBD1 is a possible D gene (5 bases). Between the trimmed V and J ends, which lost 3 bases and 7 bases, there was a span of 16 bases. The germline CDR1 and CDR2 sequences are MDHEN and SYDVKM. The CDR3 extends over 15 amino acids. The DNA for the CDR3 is TGTGCCAGCAGTTTTCAATCAACAGGTCGACAGCCCCAGCATTTT. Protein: CASSFQSTGRQPQHF.

CDR3 nucleotides: TGTGCCAGCAGTTACGGTGGGGGGATGAACACTGAAGCTTTCTTT. Translated: CASSYGGGMNTEAFF. This chain connects TRBV6-5 to TRBJ1-1, with D possibly being TRBD1 (5 bases). There are 15 residues in the CDR3. The V gene's germline CDR1 is MNHEY and CDR2 SVGAGI. V gave up 2 bases and J gave up 0 bases, with 10 bases separating them.

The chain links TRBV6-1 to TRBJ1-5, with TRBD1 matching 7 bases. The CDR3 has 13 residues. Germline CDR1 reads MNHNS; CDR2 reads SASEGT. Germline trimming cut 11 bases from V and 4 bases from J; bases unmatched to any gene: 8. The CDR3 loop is CAAHMDRNQPQHF. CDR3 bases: TGTGCCGCCCACATGGACAGGAATCAGCCCCAGCATTTT.

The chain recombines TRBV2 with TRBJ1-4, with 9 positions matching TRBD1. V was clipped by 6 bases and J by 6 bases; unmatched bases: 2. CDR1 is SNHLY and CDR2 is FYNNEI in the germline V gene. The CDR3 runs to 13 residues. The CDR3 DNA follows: TGTGCCAGCAGGAGGGACAGGGATGAAAAACTGTTTTTT. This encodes CASRRDRDEKLFF. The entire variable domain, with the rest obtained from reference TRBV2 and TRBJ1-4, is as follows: EPEVTQTPSHQVTQMGQEVILRCVPISNHLYFYWYRQILGQKVEFLVSFYNNEISEKSEIFDDQFSVERPDGSNFTLKIRSTKLEDSAMYFCASRRDRDEKLFFGSGTQLSVL.

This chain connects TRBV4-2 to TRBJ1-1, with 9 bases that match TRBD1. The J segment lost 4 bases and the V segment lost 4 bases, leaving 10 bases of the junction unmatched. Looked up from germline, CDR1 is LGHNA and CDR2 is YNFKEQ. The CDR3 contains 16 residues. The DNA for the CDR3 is TGTGCCAGCAGCCTACGGACAGGGGTTCTGCTCACTGAAGCTTTCTTT. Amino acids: CASSLRTGVLLTEAFF.

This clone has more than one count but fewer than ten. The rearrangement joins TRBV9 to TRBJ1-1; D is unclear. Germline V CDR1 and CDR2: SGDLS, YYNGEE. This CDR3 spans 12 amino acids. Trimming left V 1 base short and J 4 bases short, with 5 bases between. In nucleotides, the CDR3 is TGTGCCAGCAGCGTAATGGGCACTGAAGCTTTCTTT. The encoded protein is CASSVMGTEAFF.

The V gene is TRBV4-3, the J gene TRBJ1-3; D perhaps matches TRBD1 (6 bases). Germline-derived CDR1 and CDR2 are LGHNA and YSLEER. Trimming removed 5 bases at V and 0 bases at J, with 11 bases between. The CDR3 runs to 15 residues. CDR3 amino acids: CASSTEDSSGNTIYF. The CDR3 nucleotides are TGCGCCAGCAGCACCGAGGACAGCTCTGGAAACACCATATATTTT.

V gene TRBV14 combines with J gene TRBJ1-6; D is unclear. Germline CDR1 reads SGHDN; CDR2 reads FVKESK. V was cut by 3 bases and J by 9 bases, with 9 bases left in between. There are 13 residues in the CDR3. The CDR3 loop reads CASSQNTASPLHF. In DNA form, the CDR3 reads TGTGCCAGCAGCCAGAACACCGCTTCACCCCTCCACTTT. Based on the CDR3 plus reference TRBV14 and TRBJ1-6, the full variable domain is EAGVTQFPSHSVIEKGQTVTLRCDPISGHDNLYWYRRVMGKEIKFLLHFVKESKQDESGMPNNRFLAERTGGTYSTLKVQPAELEDSGVYFCASSQNTASPLHFGNGTRLTVT.

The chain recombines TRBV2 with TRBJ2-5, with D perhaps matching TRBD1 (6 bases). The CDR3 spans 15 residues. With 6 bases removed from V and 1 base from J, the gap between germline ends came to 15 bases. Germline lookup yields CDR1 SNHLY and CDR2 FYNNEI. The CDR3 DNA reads TGTGCCAGCAGCGGGGTGGGGACACTCCAAGAGACCCAGTACTTC. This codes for CASSGVGTLQETQYF.

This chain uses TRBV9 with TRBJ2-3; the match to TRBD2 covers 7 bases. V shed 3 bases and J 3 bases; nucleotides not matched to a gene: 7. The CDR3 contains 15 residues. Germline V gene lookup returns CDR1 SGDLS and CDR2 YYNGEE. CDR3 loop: CASSGISSGTDTQYF. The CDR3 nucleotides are TGTGCCAGCAGCGGAATATCTAGCGGAACAGATACGCAGTATTTT.

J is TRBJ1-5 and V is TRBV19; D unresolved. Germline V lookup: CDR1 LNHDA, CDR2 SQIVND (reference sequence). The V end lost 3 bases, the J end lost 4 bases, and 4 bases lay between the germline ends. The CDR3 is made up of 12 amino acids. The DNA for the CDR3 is TGTGCCAGTAGTATCCGGAATCAGCCCCAGCATTTT. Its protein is CASSIRNQPQHF.

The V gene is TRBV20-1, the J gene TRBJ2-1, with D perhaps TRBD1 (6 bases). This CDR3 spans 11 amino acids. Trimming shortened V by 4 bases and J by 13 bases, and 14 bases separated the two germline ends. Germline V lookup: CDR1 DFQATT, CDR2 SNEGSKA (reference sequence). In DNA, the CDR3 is TGCAGTGCTAAGGGGGACCGCCCCCAGTTCTTC. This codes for CSAKGDRPQFF.

The CDR3 spells CASSQDGGLRAFF. The CDR3 DNA is TGTGCCAGCAGCCAAGACGGGGGGCTTAGGGCTTTCTTT. The rearrangement joins TRBV4-2 to TRBJ1-1, with TRBD1 as a possible D gene (6 bases). Germline V CDR1 and CDR2: LGHNA, YNFKEQ. CDR3 size: 13 residues. V was trimmed by 0 bases and J by 11 bases, leaving 13 bases between them.

The CDR3 sequence is CASTPGTAYGYTF. The CDR3 DNA reads TGTGCCAGCACCCCCGGGACAGCCTATGGCTACACCTTC. The rearrangement joins TRBV21-1 to TRBJ1-2; the table's D call of TRBD1 was not tested on the DNA. TRBV21-1 corresponds to a pseudogene. There are 13 residues in the CDR3.

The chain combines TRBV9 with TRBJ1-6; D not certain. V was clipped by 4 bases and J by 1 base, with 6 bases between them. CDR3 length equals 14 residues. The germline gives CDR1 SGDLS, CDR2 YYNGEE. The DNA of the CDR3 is TGTGCCAGCAGCTATCCGTCCTATAATTCACCCCTCCACTTT. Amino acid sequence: CASSYPSYNSPLHF. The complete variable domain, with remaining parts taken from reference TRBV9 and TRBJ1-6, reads DSGVTQTPKHLITATGQRVTLRCSPRSGDLSVYWYQQSLDQGLQFLIQYYNGEERAKGNILERFSAQQFPDLHSELNLSSLELGDSALYFCASSYPSYNSPLHFGNGTRLTVT.